This is a list of T cell receptor beta chains from one sample in a study of T cell clones after liver transplantation. Produced via immunoSEQ multiplex PCR; TCRdb's table is partial and in-frame only. The table shows over 60,000 clones, with under 90% occurring only once. Here the sequenced sample was CD4+ T cells from blood, taken before liver transplant. The source of these receptors is a human donor who received a liver transplant. The CDR3 runs from the conserved cysteine through the conserved F or W. Each record gives: J gene, D gene, clone size, V gene, CDR3 DNA, CDR3 protein. A D gene is named only where the DNA matches it firmly. For some rows the clone size is stated as once, few or many, or as a class when expanded; others skip it.

TRBJ2-5,-,-,TRBV11-2,TGTGCCAGCAGCCCCAGGGCGAGTCAAGAGACCCAGTACTTC,CASSPRASQETQYF
TRBJ1-2,-,-,TRBV5-1,TGCGCCAGCAGCTTGGGGGGTCCGCGGGGCGCGGGGTATGGCTACACCTTC,CASSLGGPRGAGYGYTF
TRBJ2-1,TRBD1,-,TRBV11-2,TGTGCCAGCAGCTCTCTGACAGGGTTGAATGAGCAGTTCTTC,CASSSLTGLNEQFF
TRBJ2-2,-,few,TRBV6-6,TGTGCCAGCAGACCATCCCAGGGCCCCGGGGAGCTGTTTTTT,CASRPSQGPGELFF
TRBJ2-5,-,-,TRBV30,TGTGCCTGGAGTGTAGGAGGAAGTGAGACCCAGTACTTC,CAWSVGGSETQYF
TRBJ2-3,-,-,TRBV18,TGTGCCAGCTCACCCAACCGATACACAGATACGCAGTATTTT,CASSPNRYTDTQYF
TRBJ2-2,TRBD2,-,TRBV9,TGTGCCAGCAGCGTAACAGCGGGACCGAACACCGGGGAGCTGTTTTTT,CASSVTAGPNTGELFF
TRBJ2-7,-,-,TRBV7-3,TGTGCCAGCAGCTGGGGGGGCAGCTCCTACGAGCAGTACTTC,CASSWGGSSYEQYF
TRBJ2-1,-,-,TRBV7-8,TGTGCCAGCAGCCTAGAAAGGAGGGGTTACAATGAGCAGTTCTTC,CASSLERRGYNEQFF
TRBJ1-4,TRBD1,-,TRBV19,TGTGCCAGTAGTCCCCGGACAGGGGGAAATGAAAAACTGTTTTTT,CASSPRTGGNEKLFF
TRBJ2-5,-,-,TRBV2,TGTGCCAGCCGGACGGAAGAGACCCAGTACTTC,CASRTEETQYF
TRBJ1-3,-,-,TRBV2,TGTGCCAGCTCCAAGGGGCCTGGAAACACCATATATTTT,CASSKGPGNTIYF
TRBJ1-3,-,-,TRBV4-2,TGTGCCAGCAGCCAAGGCGTAGGCAATTCTGGAAACACCATATATTTT,CASSQGVGNSGNTIYF